These T cell receptor beta chains were read from a single sample in a study of blood T cells in healthy people across ages. MiXCR, applied by TCRdb to the 5' RACE reads, yields one record per CDR3 protein. The table includes about 1.1 million distinct CDR3 sequences, 35% to 45% detected once. The sample consisted of blood. The receptors were gathered from a man aged 18 to 29 in good health. Both conserved end residues are part of each CDR3. The D gene is left open where the match is weak. Some rows have no size entry. The others give once, few or many, or a class for an expanded clone.

J: TRBJ2-3; V: TRBV15; size: -; D: -; DNA: TGTGCCACCAGCAGAGGAGGGGTCACAGATACGCAGTATTTT; CDR3: CATSRGGVTDTQYF
J: TRBJ1-2; V: TRBV13; size: few; D: TRBD1; DNA: TGTGCCAGCAGCATTGGACAGGTGGGATATGGCTACACCTTC; CDR3: CASSIGQVGYGYTF
J: TRBJ1-1; V: TRBV20-1; size: -; D: TRBD1; DNA: TGCAGTGCTAGACCCTTCCAGGGGGCGCGGACTGAAGCTTTCTTT; CDR3: CSARPFQGARTEAFF
J: TRBJ1-1; V: TRBV12-3/TRBV12-4; size: -; D: -; DNA: TGTGCCAGCAGTTTAGGAGGGGCGGAGGGTGAAGCTTTCTTT; CDR3: CASSLGGAEGEAFF
J: TRBJ2-3; V: TRBV15; size: -; D: TRBD2; DNA: TGTGCCACCAGCAGACCGGGACTAGCGGTTCCCCCGCGCGCAGATACGCAGTATTTT; CDR3: CATSRPGLAVPPRADTQYF
J: TRBJ2-7; V: TRBV7-2; size: many; D: -; DNA: TGTGCCAGCAGCTTAGGGGTTAGAACCTACGAGCAGTACTTC; CDR3: CASSLGVRTYEQYF
J: TRBJ1-4; V: TRBV5-6; size: -; D: -; DNA: TGTGCCAGCAGCTTGGGCCTATTGGGTCCCCGGCGGACTAATGAAAAACTGTTTTTT; CDR3: CASSLGLLGPRRTNEKLFF
J: TRBJ1-2; V: TRBV27; size: few; D: TRBD1; DNA: TGTGCCAGCAGTACCCCGACAGGGTTCGGCTACACCTTC; CDR3: CASSTPTGFGYTF
J: TRBJ1-1; V: TRBV9; size: -; D: -; DNA: TGTGCCAGCAGCGTAGGAAGGAGGAACACTGAAGCTTTCTTT; CDR3: CASSVGRRNTEAFF
J: TRBJ1-2; V: TRBV28; size: few; D: -; DNA: TGTGCCAGCAGGCGGGGTTCGACCAATAACTATGGCTACACCTTC; CDR3: CASRRGSTNNYGYTF
J: TRBJ1-5; V: TRBV6-6; size: few; D: TRBD1; DNA: TGTGCCAGCAGTCCCGGCTCGACAGGGAAATCGAATCAGCCCCAGCATTTT; CDR3: CASSPGSTGKSNQPQHF
J: TRBJ1-2; V: TRBV28; size: -; D: TRBD1; DNA: TGTGCCAGCAGTTCCCCGGGACAGGGGACGGACTATGGCTACACCTTC; CDR3: CASSSPGQGTDYGYTF
J: TRBJ2-5; V: TRBV12-3/TRBV12-4; size: few; D: TRBD2; DNA: TGTGCCAGCAGCACTAGCGGGGCGTACCAAGAGACCCAGTACTTC; CDR3: CASSTSGAYQETQYF
J: TRBJ2-3; V: TRBV20-1; size: many; D: -; DNA: TGCAGTGCTAGTTCCCCAGATACGCAGTATTTT; CDR3: CSASSPDTQYF
J: TRBJ2-4; V: TRBV3-1; size: few; D: -; DNA: TGTGCCAGCAGCCAAGAAGGAGGATCGGTCATTCAGTACTTC; CDR3: CASSQEGGSVIQYF
J: TRBJ1-5; V: TRBV6-5; size: -; D: -; DNA: TGTGCCAGCAGTTACTCTCGGGGTAGTCAGCCCCAGCATTTT; CDR3: CASSYSRGSQPQHF
J: TRBJ2-3; V: TRBV2; size: -; D: -; DNA: TGTGCCAGCAGTGAAGACCTCACAGATACGCAGTATTTT; CDR3: CASSEDLTDTQYF
J: TRBJ2-3; V: TRBV27; size: -; D: -; DNA: TGTGCCAGCAGCCCCGGAGGGACTGGCACAGATACGCAGTATTTT; CDR3: CASSPGGTGTDTQYF
J: TRBJ1-3; V: TRBV20-1; size: -; D: -; DNA: TGCAGTGCTAGAGATGGCACCTCTGGAAACACCATATATTTT; CDR3: CSARDGTSGNTIYF
J: TRBJ2-5; V: TRBV20-1; size: few; D: -; DNA: TGCAGTGCCAGCCTTACCCAAGAGACCCAGTACTTC; CDR3: CSASLTQETQYF
J: TRBJ1-2; V: TRBV4-3; size: few; D: TRBD1; DNA: TGCGCCAGCAGCCAAGTAACAGGGGGCACGCACTATGGCTACACCTTC; CDR3: CASSQVTGGTHYGYTF